The 25 T cell receptor beta chains in this list originate from one sample, sequenced in a study of T cells in Graves' hyperthyroidism and ophthalmopathy. Amplified TCR beta CDR3 regions derived from RNA transcripts. First-round RT-PCR of the TCR CDR3 relied on the HTBI primer set. MiXCR, applied by TCRdb to the multiplex PCR reads, yields one record per CDR3 protein. The profile shows 300,000 or so distinct CDR3 sequences, about 20% of them singletons. The sample was blood. The receptors were gathered from a woman aged 45-65 years with Graves' hyperthyroidism.

This clonotype turned up a few times. The chain is built from TRBV11-2 and TRBJ2-2; unclear D gene. Germline assignment: CDR1 SGHAT and CDR2 FQNNGV. V shed 1 base and J shed 0 bases, with 9 bases lying between them. CDR3 length equals 16 residues. CDR3 DNA: TGTGCCAGCAGCTTAGTCAACCCGGCGAACACCGGGGAGCTGTTTTTT. Protein product: CASSLVNPANTGELFF.

The rearrangement uses TRBV20-1 and TRBJ2-1; 8 bases are shared with TRBD2. V gave up 0 bases and J gave up 8 bases; unmatched junction bases: 9. Germline CDR1 DFQATT, CDR2 SNEGSKA (reference sequence). This CDR3 has 15 amino acids. The CDR3 is CSARDLQREYDEQFF. CDR3 in DNA: TGCAGTGCTAGAGACCTCCAGCGGGAGTATGATGAGCAGTTCTTC.

This clonotype appeared a few times. The chain employs TRBV11-2 and TRBJ2-3, with 9 bases identical to TRBD2. The CDR3 is 17 amino acids. With 1 base clipped from V and 4 bases from J, the junction kept 9 bases outside the gene matches. Germline CDR1 reads SGHAT; CDR2 reads FQNNGV. CDR3 coding DNA: TGTGCCAGCAGCTTAGCTTGGCGGGGGGGAATTCCAGATACGCAGTATTTT. Residues: CASSLAWRGGIPDTQYF.

At least ten counts were recorded for this clonotype. This chain links TRBV7-2 with TRBJ2-1; 7 positions match TRBD2. The V and J ends lost 5 bases and 1 base, in that order; junction bases with no gene match: 5. CDR1 SGHTA and CDR2 FQGNSA come from the germline V gene. The CDR3 spans 15 residues. The CDR3 sequence is CASSRSGVSYNEQFF. CDR3 nucleotide sequence: TGTGCCAGCAGCCGGAGCGGGGTATCCTACAATGAGCAGTTCTTC.

The V call is TRBV20-1, the J call TRBJ2-7, with D possibly TRBD1 on 6 matching bases. CDR1 is DFQATT, CDR2 SNEGSKA, per germline (reference sequence). The V end lost 3 bases, the J end lost 6 bases, and 18 bases lay between the germline ends. This CDR3 comprises 14 residues. The CDR3 spells CSASPGTTNGEQYF. The CDR3 DNA follows: TGCAGTGCTAGTCCCGGGACAACAAATGGCGAGCAGTACTTC.

This clonotype has more than one count but fewer than ten. This chain uses TRBV18 with TRBJ2-7; 8 bases map to TRBD1. Germline V lookup: CDR1 KGHSH, CDR2 LQKENI. CDR3 size: 15 residues. After removal of 4 bases from V and 0 bases from J, the junction contained 5 bases not matched to a gene. The CDR3 protein is CASSLGQGSSYEQYV. CDR3 nucleotide sequence: TGTGCCAGCTCACTAGGACAGGGAAGCTCCTACGAGCAGTACGTC.

This clonotype was found a few times. The CDR3 DNA is TGTGCCTGGAGTGGGGGACAGAATAATTCACCCCTCCACTTT. Amino acids: CAWSGGQNNSPLHF. J is TRBJ1-6 and V is TRBV30; 7 nucleotides line up with TRBD1. The CDR3 sequence is 14 residues long. The germline V gene encodes CDR1 GTSNPN and CDR2 SVGIG (reference sequence). Trimming removed 1 base from V and 5 bases from J; junction bases left unmatched: 2.

The CDR3 is CAIRAENYGYTF. Written as DNA, the CDR3 is TGTGCCATCAGGGCGGAGAACTATGGCTACACCTTC. The chain is built from TRBV10-3 and TRBJ1-2; D is undetermined. The germline V gene encodes CDR1 ENHRY and CDR2 SYGVKD. V was pared by 6 bases and J by 2 bases, with 7 bases between. The CDR3 is made up of 12 amino acids.

In this sample, this clonotype turned up once. The chain couples TRBV4-1 to TRBJ2-2; 9 nucleotides agree with TRBD2. This CDR3 is built from 17 residues. Trimming took 6 bases from V and 0 from J; bases not matched to a gene: 8. The germline V gene encodes CDR1 MGHRA and CDR2 YSYEKL. CDR3 loop: CASSLTSGDANTGELFF. CDR3 DNA: TGCGCCAGCAGTTTGACTAGCGGTGACGCGAACACCGGGGAGCTGTTTTTT.

There are many counts of this clonotype. This chain joins TRBV3-1 and TRBJ2-4, with a weak D call TRBD2 (5 bases). This CDR3 spans 14 amino acids. V gave up 1 base and J gave up 6 bases, with 10 bases separating them. Germline V lookup: CDR1 LGHDT, CDR2 YNNKEL (reference sequence). The chain's CDR3 is CASSQAGMGNIQYF. CDR3 bases: TGTGCCAGCAGCCAAGCGGGGATGGGAAACATTCAGTACTTC.

Many counts were recorded for this clonotype. The chain is built from TRBV7-2 and TRBJ2-5; no firm D call. CDR3 size: 14 residues. CDR1 SGHTA and CDR2 FQGNSA come from the germline V gene. V was clipped by 3 bases and J by 2 bases, with 10 bases between them. As DNA, the CDR3 is TGTGCCAGCAGCTTCTTGTCATTACAAGAGACCCAGTACTTC. It translates to CASSFLSLQETQYF.

This clonotype showed up just a few times. The chain uses TRBV9 and TRBJ1-2, with TRBD1 as a possible D gene (5 bases). The CDR3 spans 14 residues. CDR1 is SGDLS and CDR2 is YYNGEE in the germline V gene. Trimming cost V 4 bases and J 4 bases, with 14 bases left between them. The CDR3 here is CASSFRDPTYGYTF. CDR3 in DNA: TGTGCCAGCAGCTTCAGGGACCCCACCTATGGCTACACCTTC. Together with reference TRBV9 and TRBJ1-2, the CDR3 gives the full variable domain: DSGVTQTPKHLITATGQRVTLRCSPRSGDLSVYWYQQSLDQGLQFLIQYYNGEERAKGNILERFSAQQFPDLHSELNLSSLELGDSALYFCASSFRDPTYGYTFGSGTRLTVV.

This clonotype was found many times. The chain couples TRBV2 to TRBJ2-7, with 9 bases identical to TRBD1. V shed 5 bases, J shed 2 bases, and the junction held 4 bases outside the gene matches. The CDR3 runs to 14 residues. Germline V gene sequence: CDR1 SNHLY, CDR2 FYNNEI. The CDR3 DNA reads TGTGCCAGCAGTACCGGGACAGGGACCTACGAGCAGTACGTC. Its protein product is CASSTGTGTYEQYV.

The sample holds a few counts of this clonotype. V gene TRBV10-3 combines with J gene TRBJ2-5; 7 bases map to TRBD1. The V segment lost 8 bases and the J segment 3 bases; nucleotides outside the gene matches: 0. The germline CDR1 and CDR2 sequences are ENHRY and SYGVKD. The CDR3 consists of 11 residues. CDR3 bases: TGTGCCATCGGACAGGAAGAGACCCAGTACTTC. It codes for CAIGQEETQYF.

The chain recombines TRBV7-9 with TRBJ1-1; possibly TRBD1 for D (5 bases). This CDR3 is built from 14 residues. Trimming removed 6 bases at V and 1 base at J, with 12 bases between. The germline V gene encodes CDR1 SEHNR and CDR2 FQNEAQ (reference sequence). CDR3 coding DNA: TGTGCCAGCAGTACCGGGGGTGGGAACACTGAAGCTTTCTTT. Amino acid sequence: CASSTGGGNTEAFF.

V is TRBV7-9 and J is TRBJ2-5; a weak D match, TRBD2 (5 bases). CDR3 size: 14 residues. Germline-derived CDR1 and CDR2 are SEHNR and FQNEAQ (reference sequence). Trimming took off 1 base at V and 5 bases at J, with 11 bases between the two ends. The CDR3: CASSLDSKRETQYF. DNA of the CDR3: TGTGCCAGCAGCTTAGACTCGAAGCGGGAGACCCAGTACTTC. Full variable domain (missing parts from reference TRBV7-9 and TRBJ2-5): DTGVSQNPRHKITKRGQNVTFRCDPISEHNRLYWYRQTLGQGPEFLTYFQNEAQLEKSRLLSDRFSAERPKGSFSTLEIQRTEQGDSAMYLCASSLDSKRETQYFGPGTRLLVL.

Concerning this clonotype: At one boundary the junction diverges from the germline segment, which might be a read error. V and J are TRBV7-9 and TRBJ2-2; TRBD1 might be the D (6 bases). Germline values: CDR1 SEHNR, CDR2 FQNEAQ (reference sequence). The CDR3 has 15 amino acids. CDR3 sequence (DNA): TGTGCCAGCAGCCTGACAGGACATGTGACCGGGGAGCCGTTTTTT. Translated: CASSLTGHVTGEPFF. Full variable domain (remainder filled in from reference TRBV7-9 and TRBJ2-2): DTGVSQNPRHKITKRGQNVTFRCDPISEHNRLYWYRQTLGQGPEFLTYFQNEAQLEKSRLLSDRFSAERPKGSFSTLEIQRTEQGDSAMYLCASSLTGHVTGEPFFGEGSRLTVL.

This clonotype was picked up a small number of times. V usage is TRBV9 and J usage is TRBJ2-1, with 7 positions matching TRBD2. This CDR3 has 19 residues. V lost 0 bases and J lost 0; bases outside the gene matches: 12. The germline V gene has CDR1 SGDLS and CDR2 YYNGEE. CDR3 sequence: CASSVDPAGSPDSYNEQFF. For the CDR3, the DNA is TGTGCCAGCAGCGTAGACCCAGCGGGATCCCCGGACTCCTACAATGAGCAGTTCTTC.

This clonotype was counted many times. This chain joins TRBV20-1 and TRBJ2-1, with 13 bases lining up with TRBD2. J was trimmed by 9 bases and V by 2 bases; bases with no gene match: 4. In germline, CDR1 is DFQATT, CDR2 SNEGSKA (reference sequence). This CDR3 region has 14 residues. CDR3 DNA sequence: TGCAGTGCTAGAACTAGCGGGGGGGCCTCTGAGCAGTTCTTC. As protein: CSARTSGGASEQFF.

The sample holds a few counts of this clonotype. This chain links TRBV7-9 with TRBJ2-2; 8 nucleotides align to TRBD2. CDR3 length equals 16 residues. Trimming removed 5 bases from V and 5 bases from J; junction bases left unmatched: 10. Per germline, CDR1 SEHNR and CDR2 FQNEAQ (reference sequence). The DNA of the CDR3 is TGTGCCAGCAGCCCGTCTAGCGGGCCTGGAACCGGGGAGCTGTTTTTT. Translated, it gives CASSPSSGPGTGELFF. Together with reference TRBV7-9 and TRBJ2-2, the CDR3 gives the full variable domain: DTGVSQNPRHKITKRGQNVTFRCDPISEHNRLYWYRQTLGQGPEFLTYFQNEAQLEKSRLLSDRFSAERPKGSFSTLEIQRTEQGDSAMYLCASSPSSGPGTGELFFGEGSRLTVL.

This clonotype has only a few counts. The rearrangement links TRBV7-9 to TRBJ2-7; D might be TRBD1 (5 bases). Germline V gives CDR1 SEHNR, CDR2 FQNEAQ (reference sequence). Trimming left V 1 base short and J 7 bases short, with 23 bases between. The CDR3 has 17 amino acids. The CDR3 coding sequence is TGTGCCAGCAGCTTAGAGGGATACAGGTTACCGCCGGAAGAGCAGTACTTC. It is translated as CASSLEGYRLPPEEQYF.

This clonotype was counted only a few times. The rearrangement links TRBV19 to TRBJ1-6; the match to TRBD1 covers 7 bases. With V trimmed by 3 bases and J by 8 bases, 7 bases remained unmatched. CDR1 is LNHDA, CDR2 SQIVND, per germline (reference sequence). The CDR3 is 15 amino acids. The CDR3 DNA reads as TGTGCCAGTAGTATGACAGGGCGGGCTTATTCACCCCTCCACTTT. It specifies CASSMTGRAYSPLHF. The full variable domain, its missing parts supplied by reference TRBV19 and TRBJ1-6, is DGGITQSPKYLFRKEGQNVTLSCEQNLNHDAMYWYRQDPGQGLRLIYYSQIVNDFQKGDIAEGYSVSREKKESFPLTVTSAQKNPTAFYLCASSMTGRAYSPLHFGNGTRLTVT.

This clonotype was recorded at least ten times. The V call is TRBV7-9, the J call TRBJ2-7; the D is unclear. Deletions cut 0 bases from V and 2 bases from J, with 11 bases between. The CDR3 extends over 15 amino acids. Germline loops: CDR1 SEHNR, CDR2 FQNEAQ (reference sequence). CDR3 bases: TGTGCCAGCAGCTTAGCGGGCAGAGACCCCTACGAGCAGTACTTC. Its translation: CASSLAGRDPYEQYF.

This clonotype was observed a handful of times. A junction end diverges from the germline sequence, so it may reflect a read error. The chain uses TRBV28 and TRBJ1-1; 10 bases align to TRBD1. Germline loops: CDR1 MDHEN, CDR2 SYDVKM. This CDR3 comprises 15 residues. The CDR3 protein is CASSSPGQGNNEAFF. The DNA of the CDR3 is TGTGCCAGCAGTTCCCCGGGACAGGGGAACAATGAAGCTTTCTTT.

This clonotype appeared a few times. This sequence joins TRBV27 and TRBJ1-2, with no clear D. The V end was cut by 8 bases, the J end by 1 base, with 8 bases between. The CDR3 spans 12 residues. Germline values: CDR1 MNHEY, CDR2 SMNVEV (reference sequence). The CDR3 DNA sequence: TGTGCCAGCGTAGACGTTAACTATGGCTACACCTTC. Its protein product is CASVDVNYGYTF.